This T cell receptor beta chain was sequenced during a study of graft-versus-host responses after intestinal transplantation. Study details: Transplant types were multivisceral, liver-intestinal, or isolated intestinal. Following induction with anti-thymocyte globulin, all recipients were given tacrolimus and steroids for around three years.

Study-wide results and limits: There were GvH clones found in recipient marrow, and some of them appeared first in ileum or blood.

The assay was immunoSEQ multiplex PCR, and TCRdb's table has in-frame clones only and misses some. In the table there are fewer than 55,000 clones, roughly 95% of which are singletons. With 5 bases removed from V and 4 bases from J, the gap between germline ends came to 17 bases. Germline assignment: CDR1 SGHAT and CDR2 FQNNGV. This CDR3 spans 15 amino acids. Comment on this clone: Its target is not known.

The receptor was isolated from a human donor who was the organ donor for an intestinal transplant. The chain has TRBV11-2 and TRBJ1-1, with D perhaps matching TRBD1 (5 bases). The material sequenced was unstimulated CD8+ T cells sorted from spleen or lymph node cells, taken before transplant. CDR3 DNA: TGTGCCAGCAGCGCGCCCGGGACTTCTGGCACTGAAGCTTTCTTT. Its translation is CASSAPGTSGTEAFF.